This entry lists 11 T cell receptor beta chains sequenced from one sample in a study of T-cell reconstitution after alpha-beta-depleted transplantation in children. Unique molecular identifiers were used in preparing the TCRbeta library. TCRdb re-derived calls from the PCR reads in MiXCR, one entry per CDR3 protein. The sample includes 750,000 to 950,000 distinct CDR3 sequences, around 15% of them seen just once. The sample in question was PBMCs, mostly from graft donor cells, obtained 360 days after TCRalphabeta/CD19-depleted stem cell transplant. Every receptor here comes from a male patient younger than 18 who had a stem cell transplant for acute lymphoblastic leukemia, so the T cells may come from the graft donor.

The gene calls are TRBV24-1 and TRBJ2-1; no definite D call. V was trimmed by 7 bases and J by 6 bases, leaving 21 bases between them. Germline V gene sequence: CDR1 KGHDR, CDR2 SFDVKD. CDR3 size: 16 residues. The CDR3, as DNA: TGTGCCACCAGAAAAGTTACGCCAATCGGGTCCAATGAGCAGTTCTTC. It yields the protein CATRKVTPIGSNEQFF.

J is TRBJ2-1 and V is TRBV20-1; 8 bases match TRBD2. CDR3 length: 16 residues. Trimming took 4 bases from V and 4 from J; bases not matched to a gene: 12. Germline V lookup: CDR1 DFQATT, CDR2 SNEGSKA (reference sequence). Here the CDR3 DNA reads TGCAGTGCTATGGGGGAAGGACTAGCAGATTACAATGAGCAGTTCTTC. It translates to CSAMGEGLADYNEQFF.

This chain links TRBV29-1 with TRBJ2-2; TRBD2 agrees at 9 bases. CDR3 length: 14 residues. Germline-derived CDR1 and CDR2 are SQVTM and ANQGSEA. With 8 bases clipped from V and 7 bases from J, the junction kept 11 bases outside the gene matches. CDR3 nucleotide sequence: TGCAGCTTGATCGTAGCGGGAGTGGGCGGGGAGCTGTTTTTT. Translating it yields CSLIVAGVGGELFF.

The chain employs TRBV29-1 and TRBJ2-7, with D perhaps TRBD1 (5 bases). This CDR3 contains 14 residues. The germline V and J ends were trimmed by 5 bases and 2 bases, with 16 bases remaining between them. Looked up from germline, CDR1 is SQVTM and CDR2 is ANQGSEA. CDR3: CSVQRITGAYEQYF. CDR3 nucleotides: TGCAGCGTTCAGCGAATAACAGGCGCCTACGAGCAGTACTTC.

This clonotype showed up just a few times. The CDR3 DNA reads TGTGCCAGCAGTCCGCGGACAGGATTCTCCTATGGCTACACCTTC. This translates into CASSPRTGFSYGYTF. V gene TRBV12-3 or TRBV12-4 combines with J gene TRBJ1-2; 7 bases line up with TRBD1. The length of the CDR3 is 15 residues. V dropped 5 bases and J dropped 4; count of bases not matched to a gene: 10.

This clonotype was counted between two and nine times. The J gene is TRBJ2-1, the V gene TRBV11-2; either TRBD1 or TRBD2 may fit D (5 bases each). The CDR3 spans 20 residues. Per germline, CDR1 SGHAT and CDR2 FQNNGV. V lost 5 bases to trimming and J lost 0 bases, with 26 bases between them. CDR3 protein: CASSPRRGDLTKISYNEQFF. The CDR3 coding sequence is TGTGCCAGCAGCCCTCGTCGGGGCGACCTAACCAAAATCTCCTACAATGAGCAGTTCTTC. The full variable domain, with the rest looked up from reference TRBV11-2 and TRBJ2-1, is EAGVAQSPRYKIIEKRQSVAFWCNPISGHATLYWYQQILGQGPKLLIQFQNNGVVDDSQLPKDRFSAERLKGVDSTLKIQPAKLEDSAVYLCASSPRRGDLTKISYNEQFFGPGTRLTVL.

V gene TRBV4-1 combines with J gene TRBJ1-1; 8 bases agree with TRBD1. The junction had 2 bases not matched to a gene; V was cut back by 0 bases and J by 8 bases. The germline gives CDR1 MGHRA, CDR2 YSYEKL. The CDR3 length is 13 residues. CDR3 sequence: CASSQERDREAFF. In DNA, the CDR3 is TGCGCCAGCAGCCAAGAAAGGGACAGGGAAGCTTTCTTT.

This clonotype has a single count. The chain uses TRBV2 and TRBJ2-5, with D possibly matching TRBD2 (5 bases). V was pared by 6 bases and J by 5 bases, with 13 bases between. The germline CDR1 and CDR2 sequences are SNHLY and FYNNEI. The CDR3 contains 13 residues. Written as DNA, the CDR3 is TGTGCCAGCAGGAGGGTGGAGTTGGAGACCCAGTACTTC. This gives the protein CASRRVELETQYF. The whole variable domain, remainder taken from reference TRBV2 and TRBJ2-5, is EPEVTQTPSHQVTQMGQEVILRCVPISNHLYFYWYRQILGQKVEFLVSFYNNEISEKSEIFDDQFSVERPDGSNFTLKIRSTKLEDSAMYFCASRRVELETQYFGPGTRLLVL.

This clonotype was seen a few times. The chain couples TRBV7-9 to TRBJ2-5, with 12 bases that match TRBD2. This CDR3 has 16 amino acids. The germline V gene encodes CDR1 SEHNR and CDR2 FQNEAQ (reference sequence). Trimming cost V 1 base and J 5 bases; bases outside gene matches: 5. Here the CDR3 reads CASSLERGLAGETQYF. In nucleotides, the CDR3 is TGTGCCAGCAGCTTAGAACGAGGACTAGCGGGGGAGACCCAGTACTTC.

This chain joins TRBV18 and TRBJ2-2; D not resolved. This CDR3 has 19 residues. Between the trimmed V and J ends, which lost 2 bases and 0 bases, there was a span of 19 bases. The germline gives CDR1 KGHSH, CDR2 LQKENI. CDR3 bases: TGTGCCAGCTCACCATTCCCAGGCCAGACACCCGCGAACACCGGGGAGCTGTTTTTT. Encoded protein: CASSPFPGQTPANTGELFF.

In the case of this clonotype: A much larger clone differs from this one at a single base, so this may be a read error. The J gene is TRBJ2-7, the V gene TRBV27; TRBD2 is a possible D gene (6 bases). This CDR3 is built from 15 residues. V was clipped by 5 bases and J by 3 bases, with 17 bases between them. Germline lookup yields CDR1 MNHEY and CDR2 SMNVEV (reference sequence). CDR3 nucleotide sequence: TGTGCCAGCAGTCAACCCTACGGGGGAAGCTACGAGCAGTACTTC. It specifies CASSQPYGGSYEQYF.